The rows below give T cell receptor beta chains drawn from one sample of a study of beta chain features in type 1 diabetes. Here immunoSEQ multiplex PCR was the method, and the copy in TCRdb shows in-frame clones only, minus some. The sample yields 250,000 to 400,000 clones, approximately 15% seen once. Sequenced sample: central memory CD4+ T cells from blood. These receptors were collected from a man aged 30 to 39 in good health. CDR3s include the opening cysteine and the closing phenylalanine or tryptophan. D genes are given only for firm matches. Where a row states a size, it is once, few, many or the class of an expanded clone; other rows omit it.

>few|16|.|TRBJ2-6|TRBV2
CASSPGPRSGANVLTF
TGTGCCAGCAGTCCCGGCCCACGATCTGGGGCCAACGTCCTGACTTTC
>few|15|.|TRBJ1-3|TRBV5-1
CASSLDGNSGNTIYF
TGCGCCAGCAGCTTGGACGGAAACTCTGGAAACACCATATATTTT
>few|12|TRBD1|TRBJ2-1|TRBV6-5
CASRGQDWEQFF
TGTGCCAGCAGAGGACAGGATTGGGAGCAGTTCTTC
>.|16|.|TRBJ2-1|TRBV5-1
CASSPNPSSSYNEQFF
TGCGCCAGCAGCCCGAATCCCTCAAGCTCCTACAATGAGCAGTTCTTC
>few|16|TRBD2|TRBJ2-2|TRBV4-2
CASSHWNAGGDGELFF
TGTGCCAGCAGCCATTGGAACGCGGGAGGCGACGGGGAGCTGTTTTTT
>few|13|TRBD1|TRBJ1-2|TRBV29-1
CSAWTGTNYGYTF
TGCAGCGCCTGGACAGGAACTAACTATGGCTACACCTTC
>few|13|.|TRBJ2-7|TRBV29-1
CSVDRTDSYEQYF
TGCAGCGTTGATCGGACAGACTCCTACGAGCAGTACTTC
>.|16|TRBD2|TRBJ2-1|TRBV7-9
CASSLGLSGSDNEQFF
TGTGCCAGCAGCTTAGGTCTTAGCGGGAGTGACAATGAGCAGTTCTTC
>few|17|TRBD1|TRBJ2-3|TRBV28
CASSTRYGQGSTDTQYF
TGTGCCAGCAGCACCCGCTACGGACAGGGAAGCACAGATACGCAGTATTTT
>few|15|.|TRBJ2-1|TRBV5-6
CASRDEGSSYNEQFF
TGTGCCAGCAGGGATGAGGGGAGCTCCTACAATGAGCAGTTCTTC
>.|15|.|TRBJ2-1|TRBV11-3
CASTVGASVYNEQFF
TGTGCCAGCACCGTTGGGGCTAGCGTATACAATGAGCAGTTCTTC
>few|15|TRBD1|TRBJ2-6|TRBV9
CASSVDTGGGNVLTF
TGTGCCAGCAGCGTAGACACAGGGGGAGGCAACGTCCTGACTTTC
>.|13|.|TRBJ2-1|TRBV6-1
CASSFQTYNEQFF
TGTGCCAGCAGTTTTCAGACATACAATGAGCAGTTCTTC
>few|15|.|TRBJ2-4|TRBV11-3
CASSLVQGRGTIQYF
TGTGCCAGCAGCTTAGTTCAAGGCCGAGGGACCATTCAGTACTTC
>.|15|TRBD1|TRBJ1-5|TRBV6-1
CASRDWTGGDQPQHF
TGTGCCAGCAGGGACTGGACAGGGGGCGATCAGCCCCAGCATTTT
>few|13|.|TRBJ2-1|TRBV7-8
CASSLTPRGEQFF
TGTGCCAGCAGCTTGACGCCCCGGGGTGAGCAGTTCTTC
>.|13|.|TRBJ2-1|TRBV4-2
CASSQNLVGEQFF
TGTGCCAGCAGCCAAAATCTGGTTGGTGAGCAGTTCTTC
>few|15|.|TRBJ1-2|TRBV19
CASNLPNRARDGYTF
TGTGCCAGCAACCTACCAAACAGGGCCCGGGATGGCTACACCTTC